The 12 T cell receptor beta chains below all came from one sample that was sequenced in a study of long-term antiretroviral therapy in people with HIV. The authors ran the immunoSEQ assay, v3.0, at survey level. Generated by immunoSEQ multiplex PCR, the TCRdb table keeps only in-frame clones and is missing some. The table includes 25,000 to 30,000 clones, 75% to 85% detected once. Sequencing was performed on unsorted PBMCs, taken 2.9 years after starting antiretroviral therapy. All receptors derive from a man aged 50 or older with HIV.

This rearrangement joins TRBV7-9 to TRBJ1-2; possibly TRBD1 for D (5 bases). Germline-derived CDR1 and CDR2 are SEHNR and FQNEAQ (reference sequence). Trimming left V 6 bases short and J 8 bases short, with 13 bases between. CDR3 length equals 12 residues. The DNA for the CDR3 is TGTGCCAGCAGGGACGGACAAGAGGGCTACACCTTC. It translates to CASRDGQEGYTF. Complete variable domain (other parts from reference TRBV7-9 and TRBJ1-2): DTGVSQNPRHKITKRGQNVTFRCDPISEHNRLYWYRQTLGQGPEFLTYFQNEAQLEKSRLLSDRFSAERPKGSFSTLEIQRTEQGDSAMYLCASRDGQEGYTFGSGTRLTVV.

In DNA, the CDR3 is TGTGCCAGCAGCGCTAGCGGGGGGGCGAATGAGCAGTTCTTC. This translates into CASSASGGANEQFF. V is TRBV7-3 and J is TRBJ2-1, with 12 positions matching TRBD2. CDR3 length: 14 amino acids. CDR1 is SGHTA and CDR2 is FQGTGA in the germline V gene. J was trimmed by 7 bases and V by 5 bases; bases with no gene match: 3.

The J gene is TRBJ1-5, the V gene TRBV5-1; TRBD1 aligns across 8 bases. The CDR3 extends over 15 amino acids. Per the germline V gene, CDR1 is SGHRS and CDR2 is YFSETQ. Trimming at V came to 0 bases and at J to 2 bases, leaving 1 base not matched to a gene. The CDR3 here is CASSLEGQGNQPQHF. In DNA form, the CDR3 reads TGCGCCAGCAGCTTGGAGGGACAGGGCAATCAGCCCCAGCATTTT. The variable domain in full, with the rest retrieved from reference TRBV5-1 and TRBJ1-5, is KAGVTQTPRYLIKTRGQQVTLSCSPISGHRSVSWYQQTPGQGLQFLFEYFSETQRNKGNFPGRFSGRQFSNSRSEMNVSTLELGDSALYLCASSLEGQGNQPQHFGDGTRLSIL.

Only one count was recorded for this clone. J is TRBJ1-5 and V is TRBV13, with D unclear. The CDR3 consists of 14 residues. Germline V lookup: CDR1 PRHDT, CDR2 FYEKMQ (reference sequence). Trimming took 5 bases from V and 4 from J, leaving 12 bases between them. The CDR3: CASSIRGRNQPQHF. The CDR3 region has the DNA TGTGCCAGCAGCATCCGAGGGCGGAATCAGCCCCAGCATTTT. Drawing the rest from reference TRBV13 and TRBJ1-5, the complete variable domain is AAGVIQSPRHLIKEKRETATLKCYPIPRHDTVYWYQQGPGQDPQFLISFYEKMQSDKGSIPDRFSAQQFSDYHSELNMSSLELGDSALYFCASSIRGRNQPQHFGDGTRLSIL.

The CDR3 DNA reads as TGTGCCAGCAGCTCCATCTACATGAACACTGAAGCTTTCTTT. It codes for CASSSIYMNTEAFF. The chain is built from TRBV28 and TRBJ1-1; D is undetermined. Germline-derived CDR1 and CDR2 are MDHEN and SYDVKM. The V end lost 6 bases, the J end lost 0 bases, and 11 bases lay between the germline ends. The CDR3 is 14 residues long.

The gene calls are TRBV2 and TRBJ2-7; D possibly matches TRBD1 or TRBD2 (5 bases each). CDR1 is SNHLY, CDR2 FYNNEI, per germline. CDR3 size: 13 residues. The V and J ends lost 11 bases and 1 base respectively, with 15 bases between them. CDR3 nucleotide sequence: TGTGCCGGGACCCCGGGGTCGTCCTACGAGCAGTACTTC. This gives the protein CAGTPGSSYEQYF.

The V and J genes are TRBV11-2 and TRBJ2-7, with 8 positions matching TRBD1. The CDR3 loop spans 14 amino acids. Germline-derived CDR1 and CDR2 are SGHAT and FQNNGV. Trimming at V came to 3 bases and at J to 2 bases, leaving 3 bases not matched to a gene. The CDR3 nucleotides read TGTGCCAGCAGCTTCGGGACAGGAACCTACGAGCAGTACTTC. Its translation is CASSFGTGTYEQYF.

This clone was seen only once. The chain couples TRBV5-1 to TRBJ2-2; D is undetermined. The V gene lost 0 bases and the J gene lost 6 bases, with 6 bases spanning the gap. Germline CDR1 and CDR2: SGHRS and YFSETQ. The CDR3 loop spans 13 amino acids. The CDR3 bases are TGCGCCAGCAGCTTGGTGGTCGCCGGGGAGCTGTTTTTT. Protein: CASSLVVAGELFF. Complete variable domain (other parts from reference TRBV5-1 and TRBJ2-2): KAGVTQTPRYLIKTRGQQVTLSCSPISGHRSVSWYQQTPGQGLQFLFEYFSETQRNKGNFPGRFSGRQFSNSRSEMNVSTLELGDSALYLCASSLVVAGELFFGEGSRLTVL.

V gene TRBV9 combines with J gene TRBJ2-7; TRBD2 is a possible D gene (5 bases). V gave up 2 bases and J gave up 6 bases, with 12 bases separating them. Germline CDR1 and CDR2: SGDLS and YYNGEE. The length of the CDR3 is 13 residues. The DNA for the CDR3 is TGTGCCAGCAGCGTTGCTTTAGGAGGCGAGCAGTACTTC. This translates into CASSVALGGEQYF.

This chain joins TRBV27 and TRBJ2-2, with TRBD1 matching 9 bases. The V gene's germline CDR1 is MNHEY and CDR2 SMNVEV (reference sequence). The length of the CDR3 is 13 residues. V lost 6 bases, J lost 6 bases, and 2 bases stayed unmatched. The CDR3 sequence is CASSRQGAGELFF. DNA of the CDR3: TGTGCCAGCAGCCGACAGGGGGCCGGGGAGCTGTTTTTT.

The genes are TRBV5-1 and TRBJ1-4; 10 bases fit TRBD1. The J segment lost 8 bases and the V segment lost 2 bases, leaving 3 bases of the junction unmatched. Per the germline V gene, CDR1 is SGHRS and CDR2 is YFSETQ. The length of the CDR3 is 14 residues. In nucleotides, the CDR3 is TGCGCCAGCAGCTTCGGACAGGGGGTAGAAAAACTGTTTTTT. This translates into CASSFGQGVEKLFF.

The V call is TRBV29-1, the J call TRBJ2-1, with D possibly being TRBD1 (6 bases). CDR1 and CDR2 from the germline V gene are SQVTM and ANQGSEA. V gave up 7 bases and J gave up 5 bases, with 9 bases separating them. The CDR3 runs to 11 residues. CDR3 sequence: CSGDKDNEQFF. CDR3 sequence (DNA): TGCAGCGGGGACAAAGACAATGAGCAGTTCTTC.